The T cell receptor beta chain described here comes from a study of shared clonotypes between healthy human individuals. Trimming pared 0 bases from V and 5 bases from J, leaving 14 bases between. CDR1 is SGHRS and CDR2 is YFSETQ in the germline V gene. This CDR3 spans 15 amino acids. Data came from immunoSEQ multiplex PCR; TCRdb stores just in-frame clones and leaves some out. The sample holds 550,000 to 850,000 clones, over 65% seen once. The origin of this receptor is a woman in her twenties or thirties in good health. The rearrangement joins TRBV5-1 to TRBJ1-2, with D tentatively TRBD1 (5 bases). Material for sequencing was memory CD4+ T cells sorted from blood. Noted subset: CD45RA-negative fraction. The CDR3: CASSLDRRGTYGYTF. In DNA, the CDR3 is TGCGCCAGCAGCTTGGATCGTCGGGGGACGTATGGCTACACCTTC. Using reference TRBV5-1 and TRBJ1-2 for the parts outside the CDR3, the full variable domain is KAGVTQTPRYLIKTRGQQVTLSCSPISGHRSVSWYQQTPGQGLQFLFEYFSETQRNKGNFPGRFSGRQFSNSRSEMNVSTLELGDSALYLCASSLDRRGTYGYTFGSGTRLTVV.